These 17 T cell receptor beta chains came from one sample sequenced in a study of immune evolution from preneoplasia to lung adenocarcinoma (dated by TCRdb to about 2021). The method behind the library was the immunoSEQ multiplex PCR assay. TCRdb re-hosts the immuneACCESS table, in-frame sequences only. Its copies lack some clones; in the studies checked, an unresolved V gene accounts for under half of them, and the cause for the rest is not known. The sample table records about 4,100 clones; more than 75% of these occur just once. In total, the top ten clones hold more than 13% of the sample. The sample taken for sequencing was FFPE invasive lung adenocarcinoma tissue. What the cell subset or site label conveys for this sample: frankly invasive lung adenocarcinoma (ADC). These receptors all stem from a person aged 65-85 years with invasive lung adenocarcinoma. Some clones in this sample may be carry-over from other donors' samples.

This chain joins TRBV19 and TRBJ2-7; tentatively, D is TRBD1 or TRBD2 (5 bases each). The CDR3 totals 15 residues. CDR1 LNHDA and CDR2 SQIVND come from the germline V gene (reference sequence). The V gene lost 4 bases and the J gene lost 6 bases, with 19 bases spanning the gap. DNA of the CDR3: TGTGCCAGTAGTACACGCAGGGACCCAAAGGCCGAGCAGTACTTC. Encoded protein: CASSTRRDPKAEQYF.

CDR3 loop: CASSLRAGQGNIQYF. CDR3 DNA: TGTGCCAGCAGCTTGCGGGCAGGACAGGGAAACATTCAGTACTTC. The chain carries TRBV5-4 and TRBJ2-4; 8 bases are a match to TRBD1. The CDR3 has 15 residues. Germline CDR1 SGHNT, CDR2 YYREEE (reference sequence). V dropped 1 base and J dropped 6; count of bases not matched to a gene: 6.

The chain joins TRBV5-1 to TRBJ2-7; TRBD2 aligns across 9 bases. With V trimmed by 4 bases and J by 9 bases, 17 bases remained unmatched. The CDR3 contains 16 residues. Germline CDR1 is SGHRS and CDR2 is YFSETQ. The CDR3 nucleotides read TGCGCCAGCAGCGCTATAGCCGGGACTAGCACCCGTAGGCAGTACTTC. Protein sequence: CASSAIAGTSTRRQYF.

V usage is TRBV6-5 and J usage is TRBJ1-1; no clear D gene. With 6 bases removed from V and 2 bases from J, the gap between germline ends came to 10 bases. Germline V gene sequence: CDR1 MNHEY, CDR2 SVGAGI. The CDR3 has 13 residues. The DNA for the CDR3 is TGTGCCAGCAGCAGGACCGAAAACACTGAAGCTTTCTTT. Its protein product is CASSRTENTEAFF.

V gene TRBV27 combines with J gene TRBJ2-7; D gene unclear. Trimming stripped 8 bases from V and 4 bases from J, with 18 bases between. CDR1 and CDR2 from the germline V gene are MNHEY and SMNVEV (reference sequence). This CDR3 has 14 residues. As DNA, the CDR3 is TGTGCCAGCTCCTCAGGACGGCAGATTTACGAGCAGTACTTC. Amino acids: CASSSGRQIYEQYF.

The J gene is TRBJ2-7, the V gene TRBV7-8; 7 bases align to TRBD1. Germline trimming cut 0 bases from V and 1 base from J; bases unmatched to any gene: 9. This CDR3 comprises 17 residues. CDR1 and CDR2 from the germline V gene are SGHVS and FQNEAQ. The chain's CDR3 is CASSLAKRGPVSYEQYF. The CDR3 nucleotides read TGTGCCAGCAGCTTAGCGAAAAGGGGGCCGGTGTCCTACGAGCAGTACTTC.

This clone was found once. Compared with germline, one end of the junction differs, possibly owing to a read error. The CDR3 nucleotides read TGTGCCAGCAGCTTAGCCCCGACAGCTAACTATGTCTACACCTTC. Translating it yields CASSLAPTANYVYTF. The rearrangement uses TRBV7-8 and TRBJ1-2, with a weak D call TRBD1 (5 bases). CDR1 SGHVS and CDR2 FQNEAQ come from the germline V gene. This CDR3 is built from 15 residues.

The J gene is TRBJ2-5, the V gene TRBV18; 14 nucleotides match TRBD2. CDR1 and CDR2 from the germline V gene are KGHSH and LQKENI. The CDR3 has 16 residues. V was clipped by 3 bases and J by 4 bases; unmatched bases: 4. This chain's CDR3 is CASSPGTSGRGETQYF. CDR3 sequence (DNA): TGTGCCAGCTCACCGGGGACTAGCGGGAGAGGAGAGACCCAGTACTTC.

This clone was seen only a few times. The V call is TRBV11-1, the J call TRBJ1-1; D not resolved. Per germline, CDR1 SGHAT and CDR2 FQDESV (reference sequence). The CDR3 contains 12 residues. Trimming stripped 1 base from V and 7 bases from J, with 7 bases between. The DNA of the CDR3 is TGTGCCAGCAGCTTAGAAGGGTTTGAAGCTTTCTTT. Its protein is CASSLEGFEAFF.

The chain links TRBV21-1 to TRBJ2-1. TRBV21-1 has pseudogene status. The CDR3 runs to 15 residues. CDR3 nucleotide sequence: TGTGCCAGCAGCAAAGATGGGGATTCCTACAATGAGCAGTTCTTC. Translating it yields CASSKDGDSYNEQFF.

This chain uses TRBV23-1 with TRBJ2-6; TRBD1 is a possible D gene (5 bases). TRBV23-1 carries the ORF label, with uncertain function. The CDR3 covers 16 residues. V was shortened by 3 bases and J by 1 base, with 10 bases between the two germline ends. The CDR3 nucleotides are TGCGCCAGCAGTCAGGGCAGGGATTCTGGGGCCAACGTCCTGACTTTC. Protein: CASSQGRDSGANVLTF.

This sequence joins TRBV5-1 and TRBJ2-1; a possible D gene is TRBD1 (6 bases). The germline V and J ends were trimmed by 0 bases and 3 bases, with 10 bases remaining between them. CDR3 length: 15 amino acids. In germline, CDR1 is SGHRS, CDR2 YFSETQ. The CDR3: CASSLGGGDYNEQFF. CDR3 sequence (DNA): TGCGCCAGCAGCTTGGGTGGGGGCGACTACAATGAGCAGTTCTTC.

The J gene is TRBJ2-7, the V gene TRBV29-1, with D hard to call. The V end lost 2 bases, the J end lost 4 bases, and 6 bases lay between the germline ends. Germline CDR1 is SQVTM and CDR2 is ANQGSEA. The CDR3 has 11 residues. The CDR3 DNA follows: TGCAGCGTTGAAACAGCTTACGAGCAGTACTTC. Its protein is CSVETAYEQYF.

The rearrangement links TRBV12-2 to TRBJ2-7; the D call of TRBD2 is as the table states it, not checked on the DNA. TRBV12-2 corresponds to a pseudogene. The CDR3 consists of 15 residues. CDR3 coding DNA: TGTGCAAGTCGCTTAGATCTCACTAGCTCCTACGAGCAGTACTTC. This sequence encodes CASRLDLTSSYEQYF.

The chain joins TRBV20-1 to TRBJ2-7, with no clear D. Germline CDR1 reads DFQATT; CDR2 reads SNEGSKA (reference sequence). V gave up 2 bases and J gave up 5 bases, with 7 bases separating them. CDR3 length equals 11 residues. The CDR3 region has the DNA TGCAGTGCTAGATCCCAGAACGAGCAGTACTTC. It specifies CSARSQNEQYF.

The chain carries TRBV27 and TRBJ2-6; D might be TRBD1 (5 bases). Germline V gene lookup returns CDR1 MNHEY and CDR2 SMNVEV (reference sequence). The CDR3 has 15 residues. V was trimmed by 7 bases and J by 0 bases, leaving 10 bases between them. The CDR3 protein is CASKPGNSGANVLTF. CDR3 in DNA: TGTGCCAGCAAACCAGGGAACTCTGGGGCCAACGTCCTGACTTTC.

This chain links TRBV18 with TRBJ1-1; D possibly corresponds to TRBD1 (5 bases). The germline V gene has CDR1 KGHSH and CDR2 LQKENI. V was shortened by 3 bases and J by 5 bases, with 10 bases between the two germline ends. The CDR3 contains 13 residues. CDR3 loop: CASSPQGGTEAFF. In DNA form, the CDR3 reads TGTGCCAGCTCACCGCAGGGTGGAACTGAAGCTTTCTTT.